This TCR beta chain comes out of a study of T-cell reconstitution after alpha-beta-depleted transplantation in children. Trimming cost V 7 bases and J 1 base, with 13 bases left between them. CDR3 length: 14 residues. A note on this clonotype: The antigen is undetermined.

Notes on the study in general: Several hundred graft clones that had expanded were reportedly the source of alpha-beta T cells about two months after transplant. The authors attributed T-cell counts and diversity one year after transplant mostly to newly produced T cells. Some patients' high day-60 TCRbeta diversity was attributed to recipient cells surviving conditioning.

Researchers prepared the TCRbeta library using unique molecular identifiers, the study reports. Each CDR3 protein is one row after TCRdb ran MiXCR on the PCR reads. The data show about 830,000 distinct CDR3 sequences, 15% to 20% seen once. This rearrangement joins TRBV12-3 or TRBV12-4 to TRBJ2-5; possibly TRBD1 for D (6 bases). The clonotype was recovered from a male patient younger than 18 who had a stem cell transplant for acute lymphoblastic leukemia, so the T cells may come from the graft donor. Material: PBMCs, mostly from graft donor cells, obtained 360 days after TCRalphabeta/CD19-depleted stem cell transplant. The CDR3 is CASTRDTSQETQYF. CDR3 DNA: TGTGCCAGCACTAGGGACACAAGCCAAGAGACCCAGTACTTC.